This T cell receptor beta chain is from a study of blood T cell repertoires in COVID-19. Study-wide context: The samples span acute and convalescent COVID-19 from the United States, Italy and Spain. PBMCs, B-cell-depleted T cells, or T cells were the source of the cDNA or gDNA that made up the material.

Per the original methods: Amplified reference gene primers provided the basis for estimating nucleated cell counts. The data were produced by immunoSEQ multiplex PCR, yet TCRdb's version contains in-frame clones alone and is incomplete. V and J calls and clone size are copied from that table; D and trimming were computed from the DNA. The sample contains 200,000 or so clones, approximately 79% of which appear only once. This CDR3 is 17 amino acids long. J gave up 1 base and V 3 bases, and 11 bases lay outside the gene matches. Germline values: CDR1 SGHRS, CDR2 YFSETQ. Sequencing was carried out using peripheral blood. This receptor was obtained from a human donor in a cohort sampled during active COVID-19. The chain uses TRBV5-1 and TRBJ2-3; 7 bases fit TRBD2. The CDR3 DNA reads TGCGCCAGCAGCTCGACTAGCAGACCGACGGGCACAGATACGCAGTATTTT. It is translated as CASSSTSRPTGTDTQYF.